The rows below give T cell receptor beta chains drawn from one sample of a study of blood T cell repertoires in COVID-19. Profiling relied on immunoSEQ multiplex PCR, and the TCRdb table lists in-frame clones only, not all of them. The top ten hold about 6% of the sample, which has approximately 50,000 clones, about 85% seen once. Sequencing was carried out using peripheral blood. The origin of the receptors is a man aged 55 to 70 with acute or convalescent COVID-19. Both conserved end residues are part of each CDR3. Fields, in order: CDR3 protein, CDR3 DNA, V gene, J gene, clone size, D gene. A D gene is named only where the DNA matches it firmly. The size field is filled for only some rows; it gives once, few, many or a size class.

CASSLASGRATGANVLTF	TGTGCCAGCAGCTTAGCTAGCGGGAGAGCTACTGGGGCCAACGTCCTGACTTTC	TRBV7-9	TRBJ2-6	few	TRBD2
CASSEGGGPGNTIYF	TGTGCCAGCAGTGAAGGAGGGGGTCCTGGAAACACCATATATTTT	TRBV2	TRBJ1-3	few	-
CASSVTSTDTQYF	TGTGCCAGCAGCGTTACTAGCACAGATACGCAGTATTTT	TRBV9	TRBJ2-3	-	-
CASSSIPGLGTGELFF	TGCGCCAGCAGCTCGATCCCGGGACTGGGGACCGGGGAGCTGTTTTTT	TRBV5-1	TRBJ2-2	-	-
CASRAYRYGYTF	TGTGCCAGTAGGGCATACCGCTATGGCTACACCTTC	TRBV19	TRBJ1-2	-	-
CASSSPGVHEQYF	TGCGCCAGCAGCTCACCCGGTGTCCACGAGCAGTACTTC	TRBV5-1	TRBJ2-7	-	-
CASKTDGFYTF	TGTGCCAGCAAGACAGATGGCTTCTACACCTTC	TRBV2	TRBJ1-2	-	-
CSARAGVGHEQFF	TGCAGCGCCAGAGCGGGAGTAGGGCATGAGCAGTTCTTC	TRBV29-1	TRBJ2-1	once	TRBD2
CAALEGSGGTDTQYF	TGTGCCGCCCTGGAGGGGTCCGGGGGCACAGATACGCAGTATTTT	TRBV2	TRBJ2-3	-	-
CASSLSSSRYNEQFF	TGTGCCAGCAGCCTCTCTAGCAGCCGCTACAATGAGCAGTTCTTC	TRBV11-2	TRBJ2-1	-	-
CASSPSAAPRGYTF	TGTGCCAGCAGCCCCTCGGCGGCCCCTAGGGGCTACACCTTC	TRBV7-2	TRBJ1-2	once	-
CASSLSGNTIYF	TGTGCCAGCAGCCTCTCCGGAAACACCATATATTTT	TRBV12-3/TRBV12-4	TRBJ1-3	-	-
CASSMDGSGANVLTF	TGCGCCAGCAGCATGGACGGCTCTGGGGCCAACGTCCTGACTTTC	TRBV5-1	TRBJ2-6	-	-
CASSLDPGRGYTF	TGTGCCAGCAGCTTAGATCCAGGCAGGGGCTACACCTTC	TRBV7-9	TRBJ1-2	once	-
CASSLRRDYGYTF	TGTGCCAGCAGTTTACGTCGGGACTATGGCTACACCTTC	TRBV28	TRBJ1-2	-	-
CASSPVGVYGTDTQYF	TGTGCCAGCTCACCTGTCGGAGTGTATGGCACAGATACGCAGTATTTT	TRBV18	TRBJ2-3	few	-
CASSRSGRAPYEQYF	TGCGCCAGCAGCCGCAGCGGGAGGGCCCCCTACGAGCAGTACTTC	TRBV5-1	TRBJ2-7	-	TRBD2
CASRLGQNTGELFF	TGTGCCAGCAGACTTGGACAAAACACCGGGGAGCTGTTTTTT	TRBV11-3	TRBJ2-2	-	-
CASSPGFRVSEQYF	TGTGCCAGTAGCCCAGGATTCAGGGTTTCCGAGCAGTACTTC	TRBV19	TRBJ2-7	-	-
CSASDPSGYEDEQYF	TGCAGTGCTAGTGACCCTAGCGGATACGAGGACGAGCAGTACTTC	TRBV20-1	TRBJ2-7	-	TRBD2
CASRPSTVNTEAFF	TGTGCCAGCAGGCCCTCGACAGTGAACACTGAAGCTTTCTTT	TRBV27	TRBJ1-1	-	-
CASSHYRGRRPGNTIYF	TGCGCCAGCAGCCATTACAGGGGGCGCCGACCTGGAAACACCATATATTTT	TRBV4-1	TRBJ1-3	-	TRBD1
CASSKTSAGANVLTF	TGCGCCAGCAGCAAGACTAGCGCTGGGGCCAACGTCCTGACTTTC	TRBV5-1	TRBJ2-6	-	TRBD2
CASSGQGGETEAFF	TGTGCCAGCAGTGGACAGGGGGGTGAGACTGAAGCTTTCTTT	TRBV2	TRBJ1-1	few	TRBD1
CASSLAETGGGYTF	TGTGCCAGCAGCTTAGCCGAAACCGGGGGGGGCTACACCTTC	TRBV7-9	TRBJ1-2	-	-
CASSKQGPTTEAFF	TGTGCCAGCAGTAAACAGGGCCCAACAACTGAAGCTTTCTTT	TRBV2	TRBJ1-1	-	-
CASKRRGGSTDTQYF	TGCGCCAGCAAGAGGCGGGGCGGGAGCACAGATACGCAGTATTTT	TRBV5-1	TRBJ2-3	-	-
CATSDYRDKNTGELFF	TGTGCCACCAGTGATTACCGGGACAAGAACACCGGGGAGCTGTTTTTT	TRBV24-1	TRBJ2-2	few	-
CASRKLRGRTGNEQFF	TGTGCCAGCAGAAAACTCAGGGGGCGAACTGGGAATGAGCAGTTCTTC	TRBV11-2	TRBJ2-1	-	TRBD1
CASSPRGGGNTEAFF	TGTGCCAGCAGCCCCCGCGGAGGAGGGAACACTGAAGCTTTCTTT	TRBV28	TRBJ1-1	-	-
CASSAQGIGTEAFF	TGTGCCAGCAGCGCTCAGGGGATCGGCACTGAAGCTTTCTTT	TRBV21-1	TRBJ1-1	-	-
CASSFPGTGRRGYTF	TGTGCCAGCAGTTTTCCGGGGACAGGGCGGCGTGGCTACACCTTC	TRBV28	TRBJ1-2	-	TRBD1
CASGVWQITEAFF	TGTGCCAGCGGAGTTTGGCAGATCACTGAAGCTTTCTTT	TRBV12-3/TRBV12-4	TRBJ1-1	-	-
CASSLGSGGANGYTF	TGTGCCAGCAGTTTAGGGTCCGGGGGTGCTAATGGCTACACCTTC	TRBV28	TRBJ1-2	-	-